This TCR beta chain is drawn from a study of regulatory T cells in long-lasting Graves disease. Time point in this sample: newly diagnosed GD, antithyroid drugs for less than 3 months. TCR sequences were obtained from RNA taken from PBMCs. Whole-study results and caveats: With persistent disease, TRBV28, TRBJ1-2 and TRBJ2-5 were the favored segments. Persistent Graves' patients showed a TCR diversity that was lower than that of newly diagnosed ones. Small sample size may have lowered accuracy.

V was clipped by 10 bases and J by 4 bases, with 18 bases between them. Germline V gives CDR1 KGHSH, CDR2 LQKENI. This CDR3 contains 14 residues. This clonotype has ten or more counts. The antigen is not known. To make TCR beta libraries, researchers used iRepertoire HTBI primers and Arm-PCR of CDR3 regions. Source study methods: Samples collectively showed 62 TRBV and 14 TRBJ segments. Via MiXCR, TCRdb re-called the multiplex PCR reads, giving one row per CDR3 protein. V and J calls and clone size were set by TCRdb, not the authors. The sample includes hundreds of thousands of distinct CDR3 sequences, 15% to 20% seen only once; the top ten take more than 35%.

The sample consisted of peripheral blood mononuclear cells (PBMCs), taken at new diagnosis, from a patient treated with antithyroid drugs. The V call is TRBV18, the J call TRBJ2-3, with D maybe TRBD1 (6 bases). The receptor comes from a female donor with Graves disease. CDR3 residues: CATSPARGADTQYF. In nucleotides, the CDR3 is TGTGCCACCTCGCCAGCCAGGGGAGCAGATACGCAGTATTTT.